Below are 21 T cell receptor beta chains sequenced from a single sample in a study of blood T cell repertoires in COVID-19. TCRdb keeps only in-frame clones here, not all; method: immunoSEQ multiplex PCR. The repertoire holds some 270,000 clones, about nine tenths seen once, with about 8.6% in the top ten. The sample taken for sequencing was peripheral blood. Receptors were obtained from a man aged 40-49 years with active or convalescent COVID-19.

The V call is TRBV18, the J call TRBJ2-7, with D tentatively TRBD2 (6 bases). The CDR3 is made up of 16 amino acids. V lost 2 bases and J lost 2, with 16 bases in between. The V gene's germline CDR1 is KGHSH and CDR2 LQKENI. The DNA for the CDR3 is TGTGCCAGCTCACCAAGGACCGGGAGAGAGGCCTACGAGCAGTACTTC. The encoded protein is CASSPRTGREAYEQYF.

J is TRBJ1-1 and V is TRBV6-6, with D possibly matching TRBD1 (5 bases). This CDR3 has 14 amino acids. V was shortened by 6 bases and J by 3 bases, with 14 bases between the two germline ends. Germline CDR1 and CDR2: MNHNY and SVGAGI (reference sequence). The DNA of the CDR3 is TGTGCCAGCAGCCCCCCGCGGGGGGACACTGAAGCTTTCTTT. As protein: CASSPPRGDTEAFF.

The chain joins TRBV4-2 to TRBJ1-2, with D maybe TRBD1 (6 bases). CDR3 length: 14 amino acids. V was cut by 0 bases and J by 8 bases, with 13 bases left in between. Looked up from germline, CDR1 is LGHNA and CDR2 is YNFKEQ. The CDR3 DNA is TGTGCCAGCAGCCAAGACGCGGGGGCCGGAGGCTACACCTTC. It specifies CASSQDAGAGGYTF.

The chain combines TRBV10-3 with TRBJ2-5, with D possibly being TRBD2 (7 bases). V was pared by 8 bases and J by 5 bases, with 12 bases between. Germline V gives CDR1 ENHRY, CDR2 SYGVKD. The CDR3 is made up of 12 amino acids. The CDR3 bases are TGTGCCATCTGGGGGGGCTCGGAGACCCAGTACTTC. It is translated as CAIWGGSETQYF.

The J gene is TRBJ2-4, the V gene TRBV15; 9 nucleotides match TRBD1. CDR1 LNHNV and CDR2 YYDKDF come from the germline V gene (reference sequence). V was pared by 5 bases and J by 7 bases, with 12 bases of the junction left unmatched. This CDR3 contains 16 residues. The CDR3 spells CATSVPPGQGINIQYF. In DNA form, the CDR3 reads TGTGCCACCAGCGTCCCCCCGGGACAGGGAATTAACATTCAGTACTTC. The whole variable domain, filled in from reference TRBV15 and TRBJ2-4, reads DAMVIQNPRYQVTQFGKPVTLSCSQTLNHNVMYWYQQKSSQAPKLLFHYYDKDFNNEADTPDNFQSRRPNTSFCFLDIRSPGLGDTAMYLCATSVPPGQGINIQYFGAGTRLSVL.

V usage is TRBV27 and J usage is TRBJ2-3, with a possible D match to TRBD1 (5 bases). V was clipped by 5 bases and J by 2 bases, with 17 bases between them. Germline CDR1 and CDR2: MNHEY and SMNVEV (reference sequence). CDR3 length equals 16 residues. CDR3 coding DNA: TGTGCCAGCAGTCTACTTAGGCAGGGAAACACAGATACGCAGTATTTT. The encoded protein is CASSLLRQGNTDTQYF.

The chain carries TRBV3-1 (or the pseudogene TRBV3-2) and TRBJ1-2; no firm D call. The CDR3 is 12 amino acids. CDR1 is LGHDT, CDR2 YNNKEL, per germline (reference sequence). The ends were cut back, 2 bases at V and 5 bases at J, with 6 bases in the middle. Written as DNA, the CDR3 is TGTGCCAGCAGCCAACATCAGTATGGCTACACCTTC. It specifies CASSQHQYGYTF.

This chain uses TRBV6-1 with TRBJ2-5; no firm D call. CDR3 size: 15 residues. Germline loops: CDR1 MNHNS, CDR2 SASEGT. With 1 base removed from V and 5 bases from J, the gap between germline ends came to 14 bases. CDR3 nucleotides: TGTGCCAGCAGTGAAGGCGGTGGTCCGGCGGAGACCCAGTACTTC. It translates to CASSEGGGPAETQYF.

The table lists this clone with many counts. V is TRBV18 and J is TRBJ2-3, with TRBD2 as a possible D gene (5 bases). Trimming stripped 7 bases from V and 3 bases from J, with 14 bases between. The germline gives CDR1 KGHSH, CDR2 LQKENI. This CDR3 has 14 amino acids. The CDR3 sequence is CASYPGIYTDTQYF. CDR3 bases: TGTGCCAGCTACCCGGGAATTTATACAGATACGCAGTATTTT.

The chain links TRBV3-1 (or the pseudogene TRBV3-2) to TRBJ2-7; 7 bases are a match to TRBD1. This CDR3 has 14 amino acids. V was clipped by 3 bases and J by 3 bases; unmatched bases: 5. The germline V gene has CDR1 LGHDT and CDR2 YNNKEL (reference sequence). The CDR3 is CASSHFTGDYEQYF. In DNA, the CDR3 is TGTGCCAGCAGCCACTTCACAGGGGACTACGAGCAGTACTTC.

The chain combines TRBV2 with TRBJ2-1; a weak D match, TRBD1 (6 bases). Germline CDR1 and CDR2: SNHLY and FYNNEI. V was trimmed by 1 base and J by 8 bases, leaving 12 bases between them. This CDR3 has 14 residues. This CDR3 reads CASSEEQGIYEQFF. The CDR3 bases are TGTGCCAGCAGTGAAGAACAGGGTATCTATGAGCAGTTCTTC.

The CDR3 DNA follows: TGTGCCTGGACGAACCCCTCCTGGACCAGCGGGCAAATCACAGATACGCAGTATTTT. Its protein is CAWTNPSWTSGQITDTQYF. V usage is TRBV30 and J usage is TRBJ2-3, with D maybe TRBD2 (6 bases). V was pared by 4 bases and J by 2 bases, with 28 bases between. This CDR3 is 19 amino acids long. Germline CDR1 is GTSNPN and CDR2 is SVGIG (reference sequence).

V is TRBV24-1 and J is TRBJ2-3; TRBD2 aligns across 10 bases. V gave up 7 bases and J gave up 3 bases; unmatched junction bases: 3. The CDR3 has 14 amino acids. Germline V CDR1 and CDR2: KGHDR, SFDVKD. DNA of the CDR3: TGTGCCACCAGCTCTAGCGGGAGAACAGATACGCAGTATTTT. Protein product: CATSSSGRTDTQYF.

The chain uses TRBV18 and TRBJ1-5; perhaps TRBD1 as D (6 bases). This CDR3 comprises 17 residues. In germline, CDR1 is KGHSH, CDR2 LQKENI. Trimming took 5 bases from V and 0 from J, leaving 17 bases between them. CDR3 DNA: TGTGCCAGCTCATGGAACGGGGCAGGGGATAGCAATCAGCCCCAGCATTTT. Translation gives CASSWNGAGDSNQPQHF.

V usage is TRBV28 and J usage is TRBJ2-7; D might be TRBD1 (6 bases). Germline CDR1 and CDR2: MDHEN and SYDVKM. The CDR3 length is 13 residues. Deletions cut 7 bases from V and 3 bases from J, with 13 bases between. CDR3 in amino acids: CASKGQGLYEQYF. CDR3 nucleotides: TGTGCCAGCAAGGGGCAGGGGCTCTACGAGCAGTACTTC. The full variable domain, rest sourced from reference TRBV28 and TRBJ2-7, is DVKVTQSSRYLVKRTGEKVFLECVQDMDHENMFWYRQDPGLGLRLIYFSYDVKMKEKGDIPEGYSVSREKKERFSLILESASTNQTSMYLCASKGQGLYEQYFGPGTRLTVT.

The rearrangement joins TRBV19 to TRBJ2-1; D is possibly TRBD1 (8 bases). This CDR3 comprises 15 residues. Trimming removed 7 bases at V and 4 bases at J, with 17 bases between. Germline V gene lookup returns CDR1 LNHDA and CDR2 SQIVND (reference sequence). This chain's CDR3 is CASTGRTGPYNEQFF. CDR3 nucleotides: TGTGCCAGTACCGGGAGGACAGGGCCTTACAATGAGCAGTTCTTC. The whole variable domain, filled in from reference TRBV19 and TRBJ2-1, reads DGGITQSPKYLFRKEGQNVTLSCEQNLNHDAMYWYRQDPGQGLRLIYYSQIVNDFQKGDIAEGYSVSREKKESFPLTVTSAQKNPTAFYLCASTGRTGPYNEQFFGPGTRLTVL.

The V call is TRBV12-3 or TRBV12-4, the J call TRBJ2-7; 7 nucleotides align to TRBD1. The CDR3 loop spans 12 amino acids. J was trimmed by 7 bases and V by 6 bases; bases with no gene match: 6. CDR3 in DNA: TGTGCCAGCAGGGGAACAGGGGTAGAGCAGTACTTC. Translated: CASRGTGVEQYF.

V is TRBV28 and J is TRBJ2-3; 10 bases match TRBD2. The CDR3 sequence is 15 residues long. Germline CDR1 reads MDHEN; CDR2 reads SYDVKM. The J segment lost 5 bases and the V segment lost 4 bases, leaving 6 bases of the junction unmatched. Here the CDR3 reads CASSSAGGPGDTQYF. The CDR3, as DNA: TGTGCCAGCAGTTCAGCGGGGGGGCCGGGAGATACGCAGTATTTT.

The J gene is TRBJ2-3, the V gene TRBV5-4; D is possibly TRBD2 (7 bases). With 5 bases removed from V and 5 bases from J, the gap between germline ends came to 12 bases. In germline, CDR1 is SGHNT, CDR2 YYREEE (reference sequence). The CDR3 consists of 13 residues. DNA of the CDR3: TGTGCCAGCAGAGGGGGGGTTGGAGATACGCAGTATTTT. Protein product: CASRGGVGDTQYF.

CDR3 sequence: CASTLTEGRRDGYTF. In DNA, the CDR3 is TGTGCCAGCACACTGACGGAGGGCCGCAGGGATGGCTACACCTTC. The rearrangement joins TRBV2 to TRBJ1-2; maybe TRBD1 (5 bases). This CDR3 region has 15 residues. Germline loops: CDR1 SNHLY, CDR2 FYNNEI. The V end lost 7 bases, the J end lost 6 bases, and 21 bases lay between the germline ends.

This clone was counted only a few times. The J gene is TRBJ2-7, the V gene TRBV5-1; a weak D match, TRBD1 (6 bases). The CDR3 is 12 amino acids. Germline CDR1 SGHRS, CDR2 YFSETQ. The V gene lost 4 bases and the J gene lost 10 bases, with 15 bases spanning the gap. CDR3 DNA: TGCGCCAGCAGCCGCGAGCAGGGGATTCAGTACTTC. Translating it yields CASSREQGIQYF.